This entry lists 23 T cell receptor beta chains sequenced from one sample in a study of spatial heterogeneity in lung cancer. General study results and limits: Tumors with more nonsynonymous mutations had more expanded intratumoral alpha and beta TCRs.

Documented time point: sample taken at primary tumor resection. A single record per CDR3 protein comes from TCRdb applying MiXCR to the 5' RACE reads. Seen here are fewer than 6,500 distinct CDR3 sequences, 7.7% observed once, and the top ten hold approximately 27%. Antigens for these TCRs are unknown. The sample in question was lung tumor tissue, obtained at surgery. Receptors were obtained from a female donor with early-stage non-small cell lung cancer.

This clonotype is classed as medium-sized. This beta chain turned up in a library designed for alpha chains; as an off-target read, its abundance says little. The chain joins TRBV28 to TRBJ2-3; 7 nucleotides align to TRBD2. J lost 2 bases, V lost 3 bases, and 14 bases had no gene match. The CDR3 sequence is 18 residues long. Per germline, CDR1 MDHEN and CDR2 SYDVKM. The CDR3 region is CASSFPRLALSSTDTQYF. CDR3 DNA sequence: TGTGCCAGCAGTTTCCCGCGACTAGCCCTATCCTCCACAGATACGCAGTATTTT.

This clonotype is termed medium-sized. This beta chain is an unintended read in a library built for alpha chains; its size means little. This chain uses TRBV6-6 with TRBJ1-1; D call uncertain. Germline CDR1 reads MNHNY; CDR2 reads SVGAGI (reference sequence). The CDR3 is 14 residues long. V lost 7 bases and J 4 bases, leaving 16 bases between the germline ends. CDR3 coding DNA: TGTGCCAGCACAATCGGCCCCAAGGGCACTGAAGCTTTCTTT. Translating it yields CASTIGPKGTEAFF.

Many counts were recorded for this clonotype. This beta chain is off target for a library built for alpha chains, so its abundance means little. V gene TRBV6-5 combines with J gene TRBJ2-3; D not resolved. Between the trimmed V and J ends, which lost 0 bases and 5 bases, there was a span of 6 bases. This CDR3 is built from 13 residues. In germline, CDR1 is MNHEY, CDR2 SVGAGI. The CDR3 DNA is TGTGCCAGCAGTTACTCGACAAAAGATACGCAGTATTTT. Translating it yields CASSYSTKDTQYF.

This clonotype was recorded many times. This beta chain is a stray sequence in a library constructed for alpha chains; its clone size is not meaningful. The DNA of the CDR3 is TGTGCCAGCAGCTTAGACGGGAGGGCCTACGAGGCCCAGTACTTC. Amino acids: CASSLDGRAYEAQYF. The chain joins TRBV7-8 to TRBJ2-5; 8 bases are shared with TRBD2. Germline assignment: CDR1 SGHVS and CDR2 FQNEAQ. V was clipped by 1 base and J by 9 bases; unmatched bases: 10. This CDR3 comprises 15 residues.

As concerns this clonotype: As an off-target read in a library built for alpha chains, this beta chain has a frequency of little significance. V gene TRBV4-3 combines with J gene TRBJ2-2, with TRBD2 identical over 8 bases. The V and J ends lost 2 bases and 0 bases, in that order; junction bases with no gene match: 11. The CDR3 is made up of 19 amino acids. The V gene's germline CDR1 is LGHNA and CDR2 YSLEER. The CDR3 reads CASSQNRLRAGANTGELFF. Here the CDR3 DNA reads TGCGCCAGCAGCCAAAACAGACTTAGAGCGGGGGCGAACACCGGGGAGCTGTTTTTT.

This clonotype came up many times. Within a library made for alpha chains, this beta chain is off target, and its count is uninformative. The CDR3 region is CASSSGDRGGNSPLHF. CDR3 DNA sequence: TGTGCCAGCAGCTCTGGGGACAGGGGAGGCAATTCACCCCTCCACTTT. This rearrangement joins TRBV7-2 to TRBJ1-6; 10 bases map to TRBD1. Germline V gene lookup returns CDR1 SGHTA and CDR2 FQGNSA. The CDR3 runs 16 residues. Trimming at V came to 4 bases and at J to 7 bases, leaving 7 bases not matched to a gene. Looking up the rest from reference TRBV7-2 and TRBJ1-6 gives the full variable domain: GAGVSQSPSNKVTEKGKDVELRCDPISGHTALYWYRQSLGQGLEFLIYFQGNSAPDKSGLPSDRFSAERTGGSVSTLTIQRTQQEDSAVYLCASSSGDRGGNSPLHFGNGTRLTVT.

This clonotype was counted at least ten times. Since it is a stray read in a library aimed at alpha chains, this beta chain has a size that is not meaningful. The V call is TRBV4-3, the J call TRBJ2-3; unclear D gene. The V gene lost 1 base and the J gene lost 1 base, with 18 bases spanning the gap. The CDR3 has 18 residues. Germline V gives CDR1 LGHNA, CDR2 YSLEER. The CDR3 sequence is CASSQVGFTSSGTDTQYF. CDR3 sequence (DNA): TGCGCCAGCAGCCAAGTGGGCTTCACCTCTTCTGGCACAGATACGCAGTATTTT.

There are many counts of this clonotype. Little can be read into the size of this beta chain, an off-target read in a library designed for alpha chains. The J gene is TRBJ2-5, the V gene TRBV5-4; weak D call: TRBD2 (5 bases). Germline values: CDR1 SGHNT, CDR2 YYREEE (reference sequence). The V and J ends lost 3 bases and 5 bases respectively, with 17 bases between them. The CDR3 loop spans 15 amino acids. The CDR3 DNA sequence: TGTGCCAGCAGCTCGATGAGCCCCACGGGGGAGACCCAGTACTTC. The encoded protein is CASSSMSPTGETQYF.

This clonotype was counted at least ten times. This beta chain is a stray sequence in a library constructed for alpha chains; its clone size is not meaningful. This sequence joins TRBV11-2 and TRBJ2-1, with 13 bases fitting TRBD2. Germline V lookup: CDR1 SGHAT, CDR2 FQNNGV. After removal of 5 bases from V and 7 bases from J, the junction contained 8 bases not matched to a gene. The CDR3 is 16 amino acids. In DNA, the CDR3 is TGTGCCAGCAGCCAACTACTAGCGGGAGGGGGGAATGAGCAGTTCTTC. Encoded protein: CASSQLLAGGGNEQFF. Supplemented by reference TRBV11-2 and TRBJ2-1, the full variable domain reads EAGVAQSPRYKIIEKRQSVAFWCNPISGHATLYWYQQILGQGPKLLIQFQNNGVVDDSQLPKDRFSAERLKGVDSTLKIQPAKLEDSAVYLCASSQLLAGGGNEQFFGPGTRLTVL.

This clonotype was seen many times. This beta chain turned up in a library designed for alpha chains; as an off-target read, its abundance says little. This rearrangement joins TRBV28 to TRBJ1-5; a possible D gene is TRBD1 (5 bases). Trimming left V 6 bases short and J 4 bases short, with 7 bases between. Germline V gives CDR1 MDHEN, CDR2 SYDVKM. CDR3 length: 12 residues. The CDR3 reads CASREGNQPQHF. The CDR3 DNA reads TGTGCCAGCAGGGAGGGGAATCAGCCCCAGCATTTT.

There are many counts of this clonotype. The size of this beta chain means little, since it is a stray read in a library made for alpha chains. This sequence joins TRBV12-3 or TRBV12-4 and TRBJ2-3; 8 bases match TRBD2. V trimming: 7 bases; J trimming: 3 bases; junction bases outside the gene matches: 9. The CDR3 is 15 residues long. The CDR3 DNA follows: TGTGCCAGCAACCGGGGGGGACTAGTAACAGATACGCAGTATTTT. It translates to CASNRGGLVTDTQYF.

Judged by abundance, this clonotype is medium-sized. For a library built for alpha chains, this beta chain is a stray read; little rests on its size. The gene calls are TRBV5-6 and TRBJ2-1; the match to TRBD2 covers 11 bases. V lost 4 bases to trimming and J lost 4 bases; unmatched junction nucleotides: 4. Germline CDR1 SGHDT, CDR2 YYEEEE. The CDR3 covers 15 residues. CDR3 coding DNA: TGTGCCAGCAGCGTAGCGGGAGGGCCTTACAATGAGCAGTTCTTC. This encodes CASSVAGGPYNEQFF.

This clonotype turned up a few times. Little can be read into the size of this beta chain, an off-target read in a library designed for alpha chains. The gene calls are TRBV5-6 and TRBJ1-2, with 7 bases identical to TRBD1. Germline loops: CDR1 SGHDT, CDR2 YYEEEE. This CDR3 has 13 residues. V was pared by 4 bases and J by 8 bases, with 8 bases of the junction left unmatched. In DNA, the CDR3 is TGTGCCAGCAGCGGAAGGGGGCGGAGAGGCTACACCTTC. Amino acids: CASSGRGRRGYTF.

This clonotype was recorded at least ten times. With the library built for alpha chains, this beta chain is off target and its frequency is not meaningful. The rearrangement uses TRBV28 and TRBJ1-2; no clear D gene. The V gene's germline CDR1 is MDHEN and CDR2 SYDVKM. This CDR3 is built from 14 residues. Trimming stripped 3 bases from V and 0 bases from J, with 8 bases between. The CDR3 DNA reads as TGTGCCAGCAGTTTTGGGCCCGCTAACTATGGCTACACCTTC. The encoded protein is CASSFGPANYGYTF.

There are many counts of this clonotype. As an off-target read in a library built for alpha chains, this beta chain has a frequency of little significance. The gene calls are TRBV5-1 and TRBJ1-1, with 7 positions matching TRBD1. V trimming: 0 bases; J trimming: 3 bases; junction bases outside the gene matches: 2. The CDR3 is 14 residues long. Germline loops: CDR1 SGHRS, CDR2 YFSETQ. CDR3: CASSLGQGHTEAFF. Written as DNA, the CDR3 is TGCGCCAGCAGCTTGGGACAGGGTCACACTGAAGCTTTCTTT.

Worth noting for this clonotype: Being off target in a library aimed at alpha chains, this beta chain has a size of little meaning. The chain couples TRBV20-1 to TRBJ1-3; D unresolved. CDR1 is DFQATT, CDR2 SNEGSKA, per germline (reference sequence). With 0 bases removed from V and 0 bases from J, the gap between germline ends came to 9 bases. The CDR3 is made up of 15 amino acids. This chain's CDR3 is CSARDYTSSGNTIYF. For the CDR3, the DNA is TGCAGTGCTAGAGATTATACGAGCTCTGGAAACACCATATATTTT.

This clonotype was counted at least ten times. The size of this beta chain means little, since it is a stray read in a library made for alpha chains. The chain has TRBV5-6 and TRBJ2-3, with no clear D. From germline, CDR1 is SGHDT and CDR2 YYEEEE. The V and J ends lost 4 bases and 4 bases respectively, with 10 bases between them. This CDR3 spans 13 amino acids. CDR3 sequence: CASSPLIADTQYF. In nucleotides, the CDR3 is TGTGCCAGCAGCCCATTAATAGCAGATACGCAGTATTTT.

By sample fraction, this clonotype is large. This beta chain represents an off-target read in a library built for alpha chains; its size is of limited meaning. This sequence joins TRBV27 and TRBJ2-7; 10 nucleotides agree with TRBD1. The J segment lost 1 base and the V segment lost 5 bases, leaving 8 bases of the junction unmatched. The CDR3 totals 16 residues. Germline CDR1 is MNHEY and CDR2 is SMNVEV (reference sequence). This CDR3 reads CASSTWTGGLSYEQYF. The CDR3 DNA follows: TGTGCCAGCAGTACCTGGACAGGGGGTCTTTCCTACGAGCAGTACTTC.

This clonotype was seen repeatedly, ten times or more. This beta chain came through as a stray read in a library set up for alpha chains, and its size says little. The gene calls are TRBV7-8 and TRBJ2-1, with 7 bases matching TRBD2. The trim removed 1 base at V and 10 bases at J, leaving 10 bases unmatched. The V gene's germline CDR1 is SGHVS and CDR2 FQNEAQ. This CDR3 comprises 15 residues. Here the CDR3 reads CASSLDHQPGLEQFF. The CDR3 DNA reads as TGTGCCAGCAGCTTAGATCACCAACCGGGACTAGAGCAGTTCTTC.

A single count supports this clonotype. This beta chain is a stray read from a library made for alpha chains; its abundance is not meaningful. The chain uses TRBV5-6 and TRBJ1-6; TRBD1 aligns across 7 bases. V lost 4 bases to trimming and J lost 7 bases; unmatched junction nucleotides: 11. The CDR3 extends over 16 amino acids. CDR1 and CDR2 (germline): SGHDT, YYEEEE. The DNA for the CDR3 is TGTGCCAGCAGCACTATGACAGGGTCCCCGAATTCACCCCTCCACTTT. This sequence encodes CASSTMTGSPNSPLHF.

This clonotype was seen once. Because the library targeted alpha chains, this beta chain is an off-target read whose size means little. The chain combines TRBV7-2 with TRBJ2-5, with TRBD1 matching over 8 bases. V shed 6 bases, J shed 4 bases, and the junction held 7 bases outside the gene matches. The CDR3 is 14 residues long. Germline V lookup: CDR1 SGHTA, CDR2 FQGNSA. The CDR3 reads CASRRTGGGETQYF. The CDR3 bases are TGTGCCAGCAGGAGAACAGGGGGAGGAGAGACCCAGTACTTC.

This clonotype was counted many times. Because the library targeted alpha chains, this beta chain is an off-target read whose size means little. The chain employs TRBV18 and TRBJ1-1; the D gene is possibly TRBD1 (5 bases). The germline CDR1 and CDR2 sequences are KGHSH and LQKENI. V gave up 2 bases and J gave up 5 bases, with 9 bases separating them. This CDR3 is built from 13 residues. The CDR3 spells CASSPGGRTEAFF. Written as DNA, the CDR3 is TGTGCCAGCTCACCAGGGGGTCGAACTGAAGCTTTCTTT.

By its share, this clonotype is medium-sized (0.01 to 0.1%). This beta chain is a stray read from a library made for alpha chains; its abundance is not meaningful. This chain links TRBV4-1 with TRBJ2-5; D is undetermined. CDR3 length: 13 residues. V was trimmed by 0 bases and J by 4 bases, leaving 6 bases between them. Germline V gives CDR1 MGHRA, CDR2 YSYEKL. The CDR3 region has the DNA TGCGCCAGCAGCCAAGATCTAAGAGAGACCCAGTACTTC. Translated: CASSQDLRETQYF.